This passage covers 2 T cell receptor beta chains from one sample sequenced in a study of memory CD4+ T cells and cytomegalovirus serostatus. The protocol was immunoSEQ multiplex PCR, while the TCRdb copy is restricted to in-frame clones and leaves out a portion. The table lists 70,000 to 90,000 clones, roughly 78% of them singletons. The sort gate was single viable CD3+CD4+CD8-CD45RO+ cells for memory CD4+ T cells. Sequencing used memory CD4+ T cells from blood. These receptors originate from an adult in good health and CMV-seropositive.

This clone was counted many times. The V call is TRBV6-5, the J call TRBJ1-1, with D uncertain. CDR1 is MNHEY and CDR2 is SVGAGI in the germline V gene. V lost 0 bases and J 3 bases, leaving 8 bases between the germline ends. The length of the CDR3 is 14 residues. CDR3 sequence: CASSYSRTYTEAFF. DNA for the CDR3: TGTGCCAGCAGTTACTCCCGGACCTACACTGAAGCTTTCTTT.

CDR3 nucleotides: TGTGCCAGCAGGAAGGGAGGGCCGGGCACCGGGGAGCTGTTTTTT. Residues: CASRKGGPGTGELFF. The rearrangement uses TRBV2 and TRBJ2-2, with 7 bases matching TRBD2. This CDR3 spans 15 amino acids. Germline lookup yields CDR1 SNHLY and CDR2 FYNNEI. The junction had 8 bases not matched to a gene; V was cut back by 6 bases and J by 4 bases.